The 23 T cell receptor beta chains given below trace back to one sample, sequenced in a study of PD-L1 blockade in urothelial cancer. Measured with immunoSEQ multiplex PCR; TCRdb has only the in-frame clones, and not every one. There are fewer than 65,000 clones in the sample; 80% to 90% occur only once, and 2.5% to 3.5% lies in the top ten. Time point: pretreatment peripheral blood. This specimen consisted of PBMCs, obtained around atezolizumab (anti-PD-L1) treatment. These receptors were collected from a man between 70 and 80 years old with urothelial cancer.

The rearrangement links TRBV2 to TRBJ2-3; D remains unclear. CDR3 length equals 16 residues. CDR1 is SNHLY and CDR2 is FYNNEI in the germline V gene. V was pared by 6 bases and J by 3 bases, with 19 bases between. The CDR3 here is CASSPGSLPSTDTQYF. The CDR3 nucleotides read TGTGCCAGCAGCCCCGGGTCATTACCAAGTACAGATACGCAGTATTTT.

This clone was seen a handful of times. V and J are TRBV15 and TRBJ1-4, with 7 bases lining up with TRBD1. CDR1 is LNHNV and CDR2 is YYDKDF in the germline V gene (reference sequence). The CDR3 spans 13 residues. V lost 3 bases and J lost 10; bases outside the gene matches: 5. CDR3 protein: CATSRGQPAKLFF. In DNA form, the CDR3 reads TGTGCCACCAGCAGGGGACAGCCGGCAAAACTGTTTTTT.

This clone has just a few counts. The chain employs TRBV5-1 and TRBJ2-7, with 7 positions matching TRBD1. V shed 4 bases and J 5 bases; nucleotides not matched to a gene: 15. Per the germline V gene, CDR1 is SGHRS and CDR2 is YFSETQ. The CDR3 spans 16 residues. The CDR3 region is CASSPAALTGKDEQYF. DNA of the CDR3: TGCGCCAGCAGCCCGGCGGCCTTGACAGGGAAAGACGAGCAGTACTTC.

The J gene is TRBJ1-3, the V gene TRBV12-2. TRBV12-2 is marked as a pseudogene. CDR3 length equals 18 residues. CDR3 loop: CASRFRGRTPNGGNTIYF. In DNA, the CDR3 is TGTGCAAGTCGCTTCCGGGGGAGGACTCCCAATGGGGGAAACACCATATATTTT.

CDR3 coding DNA: TGCGCCAGCAGTCAACATCGAAACACCATATATTTT. Amino acid sequence: CASSQHRNTIYF. The chain is built from TRBV10-2 and TRBJ1-3; D is uncertain. Germline V gene lookup returns CDR1 WSHSY and CDR2 SAAADI. The V end lost 5 bases, the J end lost 5 bases, and 7 bases lay between the germline ends. This CDR3 spans 12 amino acids.

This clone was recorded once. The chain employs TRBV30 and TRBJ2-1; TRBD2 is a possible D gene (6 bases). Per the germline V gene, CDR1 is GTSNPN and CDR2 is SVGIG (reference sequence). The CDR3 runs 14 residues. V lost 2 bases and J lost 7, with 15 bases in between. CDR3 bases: TGTGCCTGGAGTACGTGGGGGGTGGGGAATGAGCAGTTCTTC. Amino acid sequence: CAWSTWGVGNEQFF.

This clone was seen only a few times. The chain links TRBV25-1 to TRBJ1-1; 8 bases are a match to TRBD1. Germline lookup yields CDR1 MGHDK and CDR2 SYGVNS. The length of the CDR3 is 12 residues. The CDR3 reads CARQGRNTEAFF. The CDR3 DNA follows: TGTGCGAGACAGGGGCGGAACACTGAAGCTTTCTTT.

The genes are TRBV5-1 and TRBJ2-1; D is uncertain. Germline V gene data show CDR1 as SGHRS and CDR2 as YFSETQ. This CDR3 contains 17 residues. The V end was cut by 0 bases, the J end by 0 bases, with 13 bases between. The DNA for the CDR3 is TGCGCCAGCAGCTTGGCCCCAGATATAAGCTCCTACAATGAGCAGTTCTTC. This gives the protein CASSLAPDISSYNEQFF.

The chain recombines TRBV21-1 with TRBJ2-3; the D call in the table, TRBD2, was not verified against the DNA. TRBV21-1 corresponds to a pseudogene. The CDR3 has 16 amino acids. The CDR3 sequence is CASRLVESLSSYTQYF. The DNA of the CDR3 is TGTGCCAGCCGGTTGGTGGAGAGTCTATCATCATATACGCAGTATTTT.

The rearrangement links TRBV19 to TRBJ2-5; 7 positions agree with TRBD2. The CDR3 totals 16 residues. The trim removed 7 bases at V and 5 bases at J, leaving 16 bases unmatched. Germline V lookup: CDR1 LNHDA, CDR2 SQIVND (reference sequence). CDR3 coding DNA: TGTGCCAGTACCCCGAGTGGGGGGGAGTGGCTGGAGACCCAGTACTTC. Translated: CASTPSGGEWLETQYF.

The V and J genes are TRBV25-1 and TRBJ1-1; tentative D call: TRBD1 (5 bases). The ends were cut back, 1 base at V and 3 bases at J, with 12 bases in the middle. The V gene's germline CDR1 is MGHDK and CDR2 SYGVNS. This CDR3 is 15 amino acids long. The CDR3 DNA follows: TGTGCCAGCAGTGAATGGGGCATTGGGGACACTGAAGCTTTCTTT. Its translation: CASSEWGIGDTEAFF.

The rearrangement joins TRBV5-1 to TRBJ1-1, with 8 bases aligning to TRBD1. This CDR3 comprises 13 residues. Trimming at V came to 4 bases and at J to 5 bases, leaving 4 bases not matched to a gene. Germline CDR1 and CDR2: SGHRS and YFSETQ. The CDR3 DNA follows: TGCGCCAGCAGCGCGGACAGGGTAACTGAAGCTTTCTTT. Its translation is CASSADRVTEAFF.

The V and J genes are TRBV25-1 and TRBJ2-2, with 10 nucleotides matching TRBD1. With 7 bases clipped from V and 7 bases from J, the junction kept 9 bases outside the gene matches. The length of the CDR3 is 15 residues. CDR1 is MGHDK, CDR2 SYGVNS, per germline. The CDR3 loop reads CASTRGTGAGGELFF. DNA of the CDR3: TGTGCCAGCACAAGAGGGACAGGGGCTGGCGGGGAGCTGTTTTTT.

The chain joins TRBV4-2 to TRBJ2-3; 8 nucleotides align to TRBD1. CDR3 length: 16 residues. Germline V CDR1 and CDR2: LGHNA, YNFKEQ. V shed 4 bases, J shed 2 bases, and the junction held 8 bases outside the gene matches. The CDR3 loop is CASSLTGDRNTDTQYF. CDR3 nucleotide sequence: TGTGCCAGCAGCCTCACCGGGGACAGGAACACAGATACGCAGTATTTT.

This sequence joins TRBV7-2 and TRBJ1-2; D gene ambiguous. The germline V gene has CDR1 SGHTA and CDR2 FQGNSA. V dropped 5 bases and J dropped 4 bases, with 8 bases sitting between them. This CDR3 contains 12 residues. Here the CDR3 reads CASSPTPYGYTF. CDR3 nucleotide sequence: TGTGCCAGCAGCCCTACCCCCTATGGCTACACCTTC.

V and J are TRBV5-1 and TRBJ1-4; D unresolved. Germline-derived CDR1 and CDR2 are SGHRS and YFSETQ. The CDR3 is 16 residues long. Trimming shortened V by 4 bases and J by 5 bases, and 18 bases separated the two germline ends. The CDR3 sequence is CASSDPGRGVNEKLFF. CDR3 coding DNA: TGCGCCAGCAGCGACCCTGGACGGGGAGTGAATGAAAAACTGTTTTTT.

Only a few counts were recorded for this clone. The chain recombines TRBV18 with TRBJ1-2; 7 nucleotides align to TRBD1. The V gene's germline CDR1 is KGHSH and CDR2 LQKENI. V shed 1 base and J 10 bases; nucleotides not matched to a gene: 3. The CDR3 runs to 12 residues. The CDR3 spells CASSPRDRDYTF. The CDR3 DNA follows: TGTGCCAGCTCACCACGGGACAGAGACTACACCTTC.

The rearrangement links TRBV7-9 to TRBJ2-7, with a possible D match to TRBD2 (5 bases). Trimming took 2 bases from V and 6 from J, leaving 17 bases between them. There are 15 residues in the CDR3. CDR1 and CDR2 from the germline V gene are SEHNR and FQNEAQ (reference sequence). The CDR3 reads CASSLSLGPGSEQYF. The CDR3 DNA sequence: TGTGCCAGCAGCTTAAGTTTAGGCCCGGGATCCGAGCAGTACTTC. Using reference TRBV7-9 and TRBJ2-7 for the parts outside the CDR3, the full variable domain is DTGVSQNPRHKITKRGQNVTFRCDPISEHNRLYWYRQTLGQGPEFLTYFQNEAQLEKSRLLSDRFSAERPKGSFSTLEIQRTEQGDSAMYLCASSLSLGPGSEQYFGPGTRLTVT.

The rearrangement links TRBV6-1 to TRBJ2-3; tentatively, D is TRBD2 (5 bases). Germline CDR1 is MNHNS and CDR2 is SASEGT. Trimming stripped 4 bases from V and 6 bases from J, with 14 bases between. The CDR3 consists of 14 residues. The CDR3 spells CASSGQSGSDTQYF. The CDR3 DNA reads TGTGCCAGCAGTGGCCAAAGTGGGAGCGATACGCAGTATTTT.

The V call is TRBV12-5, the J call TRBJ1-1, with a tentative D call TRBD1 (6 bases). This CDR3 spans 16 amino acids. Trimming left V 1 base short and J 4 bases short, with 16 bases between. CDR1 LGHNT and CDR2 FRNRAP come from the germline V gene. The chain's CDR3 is CASGLASAGTSTEAFF. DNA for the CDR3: TGTGCTAGTGGTTTGGCGAGTGCCGGGACATCCACTGAAGCTTTCTTT.

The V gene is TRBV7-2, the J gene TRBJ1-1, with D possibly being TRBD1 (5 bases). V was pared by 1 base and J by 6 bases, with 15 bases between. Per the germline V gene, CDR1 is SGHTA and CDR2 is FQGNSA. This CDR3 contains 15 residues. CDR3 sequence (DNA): TGTGCCAGCAGCTTAGTCGGCGGGGAGGGGTCTGAAGCTTTCTTT. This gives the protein CASSLVGGEGSEAFF.

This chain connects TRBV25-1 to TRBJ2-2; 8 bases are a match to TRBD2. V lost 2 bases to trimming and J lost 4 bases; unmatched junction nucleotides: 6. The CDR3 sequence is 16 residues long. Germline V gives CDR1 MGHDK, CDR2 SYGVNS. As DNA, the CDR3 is TGTGCCAGCAGTGAACCGGGACTAGTAGCCACCGGGGAGCTGTTTTTT. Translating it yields CASSEPGLVATGELFF.

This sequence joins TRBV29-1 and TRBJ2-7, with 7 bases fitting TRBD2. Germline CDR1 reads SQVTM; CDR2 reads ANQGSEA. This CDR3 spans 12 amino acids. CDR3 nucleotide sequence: TGCAACCACGACGGGACTATCTTAGGGCGTTACTTC. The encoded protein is CNHDGTILGRYF.